This TCR beta chain was profiled in a study of blood T cell repertoires in COVID-19. As for the study in general: Samples taken during acute and convalescent COVID-19 were collected in the United States, Italy and Spain. The cDNA or gDNA used as material had been derived from T cells, B-cell-depleted T cells, or PBMCs.

Cohorts were determined from participant-reported clinical history. The CDR3 sequence is 15 residues long. CDR1 and CDR2 from the germline V gene are SGHDN and FVKESK. V trimming: 3 bases; J trimming: 4 bases; junction bases outside the gene matches: 6. Original methodology: The authors estimated nucleated cell counts from reference gene primer amplification. TCRdb keeps only in-frame clones here, not all; method: immunoSEQ multiplex PCR. That table supplies the V and J calls and clone size; D and trimming were determined from the DNA. The data contain approximately 210,000 clones, 81% of them singletons.

This sequence was found in a woman aged 50 to 60 with acute COVID-19. V is TRBV14 and J is TRBJ1-1; the match to TRBD1 covers 9 bases. The sample taken for sequencing was PBMCs or T cells enriched from blood (not recorded which). The CDR3 here is CASSQKDRGVTEAFF. CDR3 DNA sequence: TGTGCCAGCAGCCAGAAGGACAGGGGAGTCACTGAAGCTTTCTTT.